This T cell receptor beta chain was obtained from a study of blood T cell repertoires in COVID-19. Overall study context: The United States, Italy and Spain provided the acute and convalescent COVID-19 samples. T cells, B-cell-depleted T cells, or PBMCs provided the cDNA or gDNA that served as material.

Per the authors' pipeline: Amplification with reference gene primers provided the estimates of nucleated cell counts. Profiled with immunoSEQ multiplex PCR; TCRdb holds only in-frame clones, not every one. V and J calls and clone size follow that table, whereas D and trimming were derived from the DNA. The table shows 40,000 to 45,000 clones, with 89% occurring only once. CDR1 and CDR2 from the germline V gene are SGHVS and FQNEAQ. The CDR3 is 14 amino acids. V lost 5 bases and J lost 4, with 15 bases in between. Source material: peripheral blood. The gene calls are TRBV7-8 and TRBJ2-7; a possible D gene is TRBD1 (6 bases). The TCR was taken from a man in his forties or fifties with active COVID-19. DNA of the CDR3: TGTGCCAGCAGCCCCCCGGACAGAACTTACGAGCAGTACTTC. It encodes CASSPPDRTYEQYF.